Below, 11 T cell receptor beta chains from the same sample are listed, as sequenced in a study of patients and donors after allogeneic stem cell transplantation. MiXCR, run by TCRdb on the RT-PCR reads, gives a single entry per CDR3 protein. This sample has around 150,000 distinct CDR3 sequences, with around 28% found just once. Input material: blood, either unsorted or a sorted T cell fraction (not recorded which). These receptors originate from a human donor who was either an allogeneic HSCT recipient or a stem cell or donor lymphocyte infusion donor (not recorded which). It is not recorded whose cells these are; they may come from a transplant donor.

This clonotype was counted a few times. The rearrangement uses TRBV29-1 and TRBJ2-3; tentative D call: TRBD1 (5 bases). V lost 1 base and J 5 bases, leaving 13 bases between the germline ends. This CDR3 comprises 14 residues. Germline V lookup: CDR1 SQVTM, CDR2 ANQGSEA. The CDR3 protein is CSVEVGPSGDTQYF. The CDR3 DNA reads TGCAGCGTTGAAGTGGGGCCGTCTGGAGATACGCAGTATTTT.

V is TRBV7-9 and J is TRBJ2-7; possible D gene TRBD2, 6 bases. This CDR3 is 17 amino acids long. Germline V gene sequence: CDR1 SEHNR, CDR2 FQNEAQ (reference sequence). The V end was cut by 4 bases, the J end by 3 bases, with 22 bases between. The CDR3: CASSSSLGRDQGYEQYF. DNA of the CDR3: TGTGCCAGCAGCTCCTCCCTTGGGCGGGACCAAGGCTACGAGCAGTACTTC.

The J gene is TRBJ2-3, the V gene TRBV24-1, with 7 bases fitting TRBD2. With 2 bases clipped from V and 2 bases from J, the junction kept 6 bases outside the gene matches. The CDR3 length is 16 residues. CDR1 and CDR2 (germline): KGHDR, SFDVKD. The CDR3 here is CATSDYGRDPTDTQYF. DNA for the CDR3: TGTGCCACCAGTGATTATGGGAGGGATCCCACAGATACGCAGTATTTT.

This clonotype was counted at least ten times. V and J are TRBV6-5 and TRBJ1-2, with D possibly TRBD1 on 6 matching bases. Germline V gives CDR1 MNHEY, CDR2 SVGAGI. V was clipped by 5 bases and J by 1 base, with 11 bases between them. The CDR3 covers 14 residues. CDR3: CASSPTGFNYGYTF. The CDR3 region has the DNA TGTGCCAGCAGTCCGACAGGCTTTAACTATGGCTACACCTTC.

This clonotype was recorded a few times. J is TRBJ1-2 and V is TRBV7-9; D ambiguous. V gave up 6 bases and J gave up 6 bases, with 23 bases separating them. The germline CDR1 and CDR2 sequences are SEHNR and FQNEAQ (reference sequence). There are 16 residues in the CDR3. CDR3 in amino acids: CASRHPSGEASHGYTF. In nucleotides, the CDR3 is TGTGCCAGCAGACACCCGTCCGGGGAAGCATCGCATGGCTACACCTTC.

V is TRBV6-6 and J is TRBJ1-5; 9 bases are a match to TRBD1. CDR1 is MNHNY and CDR2 is SVGAGI in the germline V gene (reference sequence). This CDR3 comprises 15 residues. With 6 bases clipped from V and 4 bases from J, the junction kept 7 bases outside the gene matches. CDR3 nucleotides: TGTGCCAGCAGAGAACAGGGGGCAATTAATCAGCCCCAGCATTTT. Residues: CASREQGAINQPQHF.

This clonotype was picked up a small number of times. The chain has TRBV19 and TRBJ2-1; TRBD2 agrees at 8 bases. Germline V CDR1 and CDR2: LNHDA, SQIVND (reference sequence). V shed 4 bases, J shed 10 bases, and the junction held 12 bases outside the gene matches. The CDR3 has 15 amino acids. CDR3 protein: CASSTLAGNLPEQFF. The CDR3 DNA sequence: TGTGCCAGTAGTACGTTAGCGGGGAACCTTCCGGAGCAGTTCTTC.

The rearrangement links TRBV28 to TRBJ2-7, with D possibly TRBD2 on 6 matching bases. This CDR3 has 16 amino acids. V shed 5 bases and J shed 5 bases, with 22 bases lying between them. Germline V gene lookup returns CDR1 MDHEN and CDR2 SYDVKM. CDR3: CASSPIAHRPGDEQYF. The CDR3 DNA follows: TGTGCCAGCAGTCCCATAGCACACAGGCCGGGGGACGAGCAGTACTTC.

The chain carries TRBV7-2 and TRBJ2-1; 11 nucleotides align to TRBD2. After removal of 1 base from V and 9 bases from J, the junction contained 5 bases not matched to a gene. Looked up from germline, CDR1 is SGHTA and CDR2 is FQGNSA. This CDR3 is 15 amino acids long. The CDR3 region has the DNA TGTGCCAGCAGCTTAGATAGCGGGAGGGCCCTTGAGCAGTTCTTC. Translating gives CASSLDSGRALEQFF.

This chain connects TRBV24-1 to TRBJ2-3; D is uncertain. Germline V gene lookup returns CDR1 KGHDR and CDR2 SFDVKD. Trimming left V 3 bases short and J 2 bases short, with 14 bases between. The CDR3 spans 16 residues. In DNA, the CDR3 is TGTGCCACCAGTGATGTGAGGCCCGCGGACACAGATACGCAGTATTTT. As protein: CATSDVRPADTDTQYF.

The J gene is TRBJ2-1, the V gene TRBV12-3 or TRBV12-4, with TRBD2 matching 10 bases. This CDR3 region has 15 residues. The junction had 6 bases not matched to a gene; V was cut back by 7 bases and J by 3 bases. CDR3 protein: CASNPTSGIYNEQFF. CDR3 sequence (DNA): TGTGCCAGCAACCCCACTAGCGGGATCTACAATGAGCAGTTCTTC.